This T cell receptor (beta chain) was retrieved from a study of cytomegalovirus exposure and HLA in healthy donors. Study information: Across 350 to 500 genotyped donors, about 80% landed in the Caucasian-associated ancestry cluster.

The table lists this clone with a count of one. Primers: 60 Vbeta forward and 13 Jbeta reverse. Libraries were prepared by immunoSEQ multiplex PCR; TCRdb keeps only in-frame clonotypes and omits some of them. The data show about 150,000 clones, roughly four fifths seen once. The CDR3 totals 15 residues. V was pared by 5 bases and J by 0 bases, with 13 bases between. The germline V gene encodes CDR1 SEHNR and CDR2 FQNEAQ (reference sequence). The chain joins TRBV7-9 to TRBJ2-5; possibly TRBD2 for D (5 bases). The specimen sequenced was PBMCs. The clonotype was recovered from a young man in good health and CMV-seronegative. CDR3 protein: CASSLNPDYQETQYF. In DNA form, the CDR3 reads TGTGCCAGCAGCCTAAACCCGGACTACCAAGAGACCCAGTACTTC. The entire variable domain, with the rest obtained from reference TRBV7-9 and TRBJ2-5, is as follows: DTGVSQNPRHKITKRGQNVTFRCDPISEHNRLYWYRQTLGQGPEFLTYFQNEAQLEKSRLLSDRFSAERPKGSFSTLEIQRTEQGDSAMYLCASSLNPDYQETQYFGPGTRLLVL.